Sequencing of this T cell receptor beta chain was carried out in a study of spatial heterogeneity in lung cancer. Turning to the study itself: In tumor regions, TCR transcript counts tracked strongly with a T cell module score from matched bulk RNA-seq. Broader study findings: Tracking of ubiquitous and regional nonsynonymous mutations by counts of ubiquitous and regional expanded TCRs, respectively, was seen. Tumor mutation counts were tracked by expanded intratumoral alpha and beta TCR counts.

TCRdb re-called the 5' RACE reads through MiXCR, storing one row per CDR3 protein. The repertoire consists of around 8,700 distinct CDR3 sequences, with 5% to 6.5% occurring once and the leading ten covering over 20%. CDR1 DFQATT and CDR2 SNEGSKA come from the germline V gene (reference sequence). The CDR3 is made up of 16 amino acids. Trimming stripped 0 bases from V and 0 bases from J, with 15 bases between. This clonotype has at least ten counts. Its antigen is unidentified. The sample's time point: sample taken at primary tumor resection. About 73 TRACERx patients with early, untreated non-small cell lung cancer donated samples. Researchers sequenced whole RNA taken from tumor, nontumor lung or frozen PBMC without sorting.

The TCR sequence derives from a female donor with early-stage non-small cell lung cancer. This sample comprised lung tumor tissue, obtained at surgery. The chain recombines TRBV20-1 with TRBJ2-7, with D possibly being TRBD2 (5 bases). CDR3 sequence: CSARDPRGGSSYEQYF. CDR3 coding DNA: TGCAGTGCTAGAGACCCCCGCGGTGGGAGCTCCTACGAGCAGTACTTC.